This T cell receptor beta chain is drawn from a study of cytomegalovirus exposure and HLA in healthy donors. Notes on the study in general: HLA alleles were associated with 16,951 TCR beta sequences in a later analysis at 0.05 false discovery rate.

Turning to this clone: Its antigen remains unknown.

Germline lookup yields CDR1 DFQATT and CDR2 SNEGSKA (reference sequence). V lost 5 bases to trimming and J lost 13 bases; unmatched junction nucleotides: 10. The CDR3 has 11 amino acids. In the PCR, 60 Vbeta and 13 Jbeta primers were used. TCRdb keeps only in-frame clones here, not all; method: immunoSEQ multiplex PCR. There are some 120,000 clones in the sample; 85% occur only once, and over 6.5% lies in the top ten. The sequence was collected from a woman in her twenties or thirties in good health and CMV-seropositive. V is TRBV20-1 and J is TRBJ1-2, with 7 nucleotides matching TRBD1. Sequencing input: PBMCs. The CDR3 region is CSARQGRGLTF. Here the CDR3 DNA reads TGCAGTGCTCGACAGGGAAGGGGACTCACCTTC.